These T cell receptor beta chains were read from a single sample in a study of regulatory T cells in long-lasting Graves disease. TCRdb reprocessed the multiplex PCR reads with MiXCR, giving one entry per CDR3 protein. The sample has about 530,000 distinct CDR3 sequences; more than 15% are singletons. These data were also filed under a second study, of T cells in Graves' hyperthyroidism and ophthalmopathy.

The sample was peripheral blood mononuclear cells (PBMCs), taken at new diagnosis, from a patient treated with antithyroid drugs. The receptors were sampled from a woman aged 40 to 65 with Graves disease. CDR3s include the opening cysteine and the closing phenylalanine or tryptophan. Fields, in order: J gene, V gene, D gene, clone size, CDR3 DNA, CDR3 protein. D genes are given only for firm matches. Clone size is stated in some rows and not others, as once, few, many or a class when expanded.

>TRBJ2-5|TRBV7-9|.|few
TGTGCCAGCATGGGGAGGGAGACCCAGTACTTC
CASMGRETQYF
>TRBJ2-6|TRBV12-3/TRBV12-4|.|many
TGTGCCAGCGGGGTGGGCGCTTATGGGGCCAACGTCCTGACTTTC
CASGVGAYGANVLTF
>TRBJ1-6|TRBV19|.|.
TGTGCCAGTAGTCCGGCGGGGACCGCTTATAATTCACCCCTCCACTTT
CASSPAGTAYNSPLHF
>TRBJ2-3|TRBV6-1|.|few
TGTGCCAGCAGCTCGGTAGGAGGATTCACAGATACGCAGTATTTT
CASSSVGGFTDTQYF
>TRBJ1-4|TRBV19|.|.
TGTGCCAGTAGTATGGGGGGGGGTAATGAAAAACTGTTTTTT
CASSMGGGNEKLFF
>TRBJ1-1|TRBV6-2/TRBV6-3|TRBD1|.
TGTGCCAGCAGTGTACAGGGGGACTCCTTCTTT
CASSVQGDSFF
>TRBJ2-3|TRBV20-1|.|many
TGCAGTGCTAGCCCTAAAGAGGCGCAGTATTTT
CSASPKEAQYF
>TRBJ1-2|TRBV12-3/TRBV12-4|.|many
TGTGCCAGCAGTTTAAACCGGGGCTACACCTTC
CASSLNRGYTF
>TRBJ2-3|TRBV6-5|.|many
TGTGCCAGCAGTTACTCGACGCTCCAAGGGCCAGATACGCAGTATTTT
CASSYSTLQGPDTQYF
>TRBJ2-4|TRBV6-2/TRBV6-3|.|.
TGTGCCACCAAAGCCCCGAAAGGGGCCAAAAACATTCAGTACTTC
CATKAPKGAKNIQYF
>TRBJ2-7|TRBV11-2|TRBD1|.
TGTGCCAGCAGCTCACAGGGGCCGGGCTACGAGCAGTACTTC
CASSSQGPGYEQYF
>TRBJ2-3|TRBV12-3/TRBV12-4|TRBD1|.
TGTGCCAGCAGGCTGGGCAGGGGGCTTGGGGATACGCAGTATTTT
CASRLGRGLGDTQYF
>TRBJ2-3|TRBV20-1|.|many
TGCAGTGCCGGCAGCTCTAGCGGCACAGATACGCAGTATTTT
CSAGSSSGTDTQYF
>TRBJ1-4|TRBV6-1|.|many
TGTGCCAGCAGTGAATCCTCGACAACCTACAATGAAAAACTGTTTTTT
CASSESSTTYNEKLFF
>TRBJ2-3|TRBV3-1|.|many
TGTGCCAGCAGCCAAGATAGGACCTCCCTGGATACGCAGTATTTT
CASSQDRTSLDTQYF
>TRBJ1-1|TRBV28|.|many
TGTGCCAGCAGTTTAAATAAGGGGCTGAACACTGAAGCTTTCTTT
CASSLNKGLNTEAFF
>TRBJ2-1|TRBV12-3/TRBV12-4|TRBD2|many
TGTGCCAGCAGTCCTAGCGGGGGGGCGTCGTATGAGCAGTTCTTC
CASSPSGGASYEQFF
>TRBJ1-2|TRBV28|.|many
TGTGCCAGCAGTGGGGTTTACTATGGCTACACCTTC
CASSGVYYGYTF
>TRBJ1-1|TRBV14|.|few
TGTGCCAGCAGCCAGTTCGGGGATGAAGCTTTCTTT
CASSQFGDEAFF
>TRBJ2-3|TRBV7-2|TRBD2|many
TGTGCCAGCAGCCGCGGACTAGCGGGGCGTACAGATACGCAGTATTTT
CASSRGLAGRTDTQYF
>TRBJ2-3|TRBV7-2|TRBD2|many
TGTGCCAGCAGCCCTGGGACTAGCGGGGGGGCAGGAGATACGCAGTATTTT
CASSPGTSGGAGDTQYF
>TRBJ1-1|TRBV12-3/TRBV12-4|.|many
TGTGCCAGCAGTCACCGAGGGAACACTGAAGCTTTCTTT
CASSHRGNTEAFF
>TRBJ1-5|TRBV12-3/TRBV12-4|.|many
TGTGCCAGCAGTCCCCGCGGGCAGCCCCAGCATTTT
CASSPRGQPQHF
>TRBJ1-2|TRBV5-1|.|many
TGCGCCAGCAGCTTGGAACTTAACAGGGATTCATATGGCTACACCTTC
CASSLELNRDSYGYTF
>TRBJ2-7|TRBV7-8|.|many
TGTGCCAGCAGCCCCAGAGACGAGGTCTACGAGCAGTACTTC
CASSPRDEVYEQYF
>TRBJ2-5|TRBV6-2/TRBV6-3|TRBD2|few
TGTGCCAGCAGTGAAGCCGTAGCGGGGGGGACCCAGTACTTC
CASSEAVAGGTQYF
>TRBJ1-5|TRBV19|.|few
TGTGCCAGTAGTATAGATTTGGGACCCAGGACGCCCCAGCATTTT
CASSIDLGPRTPQHF